The 25 T cell receptor beta chains below come from one sample, sequenced in a study of T cell responses to AZD1222 COVID-19 vaccine. Clones were sequenced by immunoSEQ multiplex PCR, and TCRdb holds only the in-frame ones, with some missing. Altogether about 130,000 clones are present, about 91% being singletons, with the ten largest covering about 1.9%. Here the sequenced sample was peripheral blood, taken on day 0 of AZD1222 vaccination. The receptors originated from an adult in good health.

This chain joins TRBV5-1 and TRBJ2-1; a weak D match, TRBD2 (5 bases). V lost 2 bases and J lost 6, with 15 bases in between. CDR1 and CDR2 from the germline V gene are SGHRS and YFSETQ. The CDR3 is 15 amino acids. The CDR3 nucleotides are TGCGCCAGCAGCTTCAGTTATTCGGGAAGCAATGAGCAGTTCTTC. The encoded protein is CASSFSYSGSNEQFF.

CDR3 nucleotides: TGTGCCAGCAGTTCCTTAGCGGGACACCACTCCTACGAGCAGTACTTC. Its translation: CASSSLAGHHSYEQYF. The chain recombines TRBV28 with TRBJ2-7; 8 positions agree with TRBD2. The CDR3 consists of 16 residues. V shed 4 bases, J shed 0 bases, and the junction held 8 bases outside the gene matches. The germline V gene has CDR1 MDHEN and CDR2 SYDVKM.

The J gene is TRBJ1-6, the V gene TRBV6-5; 8 bases map to TRBD1. There are 15 residues in the CDR3. Germline V lookup: CDR1 MNHEY, CDR2 SVGAGI. Unmatched junction bases numbered 2, after V lost 1 base and J lost 6 bases. The CDR3: CASSYFDRGNSPLHF. The CDR3 DNA follows: TGTGCCAGCAGTTACTTTGACAGGGGTAATTCACCCCTCCACTTT.

The chain carries TRBV5-4 and TRBJ1-2, with TRBD1 as a possible D gene (6 bases). The CDR3 is 13 residues long. V was trimmed by 4 bases and J by 7 bases, leaving 14 bases between them. The germline V gene encodes CDR1 SGHNT and CDR2 YYREEE (reference sequence). The CDR3 region is CASSPGGLGGYTF. CDR3 in DNA: TGTGCCAGCAGCCCGGGGGGCTTGGGTGGCTACACCTTC.

The gene calls are TRBV18 and TRBJ1-1, with D perhaps matching TRBD1 (5 bases). Germline assignment: CDR1 KGHSH and CDR2 LQKENI. Trimming left V 6 bases short and J 0 bases short, with 20 bases between. The CDR3 runs 17 residues. The DNA for the CDR3 is TGTGCCAGCTCCGCCAAGACAGAGACTACTATGAACACTGAAGCTTTCTTT. It translates to CASSAKTETTMNTEAFF.

This chain links TRBV18 with TRBJ1-3; D is ambiguous. The CDR3 consists of 14 residues. The V end was cut by 4 bases, the J end by 5 bases, with 12 bases between. In germline, CDR1 is KGHSH, CDR2 LQKENI. The CDR3 loop reads CASSLTADRNTIYF. In DNA, the CDR3 is TGTGCCAGCTCACTCACAGCCGACAGAAACACCATATATTTT.

V and J are TRBV19 and TRBJ2-5; 8 bases fit TRBD2. The CDR3 consists of 13 residues. The germline V gene has CDR1 LNHDA and CDR2 SQIVND (reference sequence). Trimming took 6 bases from V and 5 from J; bases not matched to a gene: 5. The CDR3 DNA sequence: TGTGCCAGTAGGCGGGGGGCTGGGGAGACCCAGTACTTC. It translates to CASRRGAGETQYF.

The CDR3 is CASRGGGGQKLSPFF. DNA for the CDR3: TGTGCCAGTAGGGGGGGCGGGGGACAAAAACTGTCCCCGTTCTTC. The rearrangement joins TRBV19 to TRBJ2-1; D may be TRBD2 (7 bases). Germline V lookup: CDR1 LNHDA, CDR2 SQIVND (reference sequence). The CDR3 is 15 residues long. The V end lost 6 bases, the J end lost 15 bases, and 27 bases lay between the germline ends.

This clone was seen only once. This CDR3 reads CATSRDNSVTGGTYNSPLHF. The CDR3 DNA follows: TGTGCCACCAGCAGAGATAATTCGGTGACAGGGGGCACCTATAATTCACCCCTCCACTTT. V and J are TRBV15 and TRBJ1-6; TRBD1 matches at 10 bases. This CDR3 is built from 20 residues. Germline CDR1 and CDR2: LNHNV and YYDKDF (reference sequence). The trim removed 0 bases at V and 2 bases at J, leaving 10 bases unmatched.

This chain joins TRBV20-1 and TRBJ2-2; a possible D gene is TRBD1 (6 bases). The germline V gene has CDR1 DFQATT and CDR2 SNEGSKA (reference sequence). V was shortened by 3 bases and J by 5 bases, with 16 bases between the two germline ends. The CDR3 runs to 15 residues. The CDR3 spells CSASRGTGTTGELFF. The DNA of the CDR3 is TGCAGTGCTAGTCGGGGAACAGGGACGACCGGGGAGCTGTTTTTT.

V and J are TRBV5-1 and TRBJ2-2; D perhaps matches TRBD2 (6 bases). CDR1 SGHRS and CDR2 YFSETQ come from the germline V gene. The CDR3 loop spans 13 amino acids. V lost 4 bases to trimming and J lost 7 bases, with 11 bases between them. The CDR3 region is CASSQASDGELFF. DNA for the CDR3: TGCGCCAGCAGCCAGGCTAGCGACGGGGAGCTGTTTTTT.

The V and J genes are TRBV14 and TRBJ2-2, with 10 nucleotides matching TRBD2. CDR3 length: 16 residues. Trimming removed 4 bases from V and 7 bases from J; junction bases left unmatched: 9. The germline CDR1 and CDR2 sequences are SGHDN and FVKESK. This chain's CDR3 is CASSPIGRLAGGELFF. As DNA, the CDR3 is TGTGCCAGCAGCCCCATCGGACGACTAGCGGGCGGGGAGCTGTTTTTT.

The chain recombines TRBV5-1 with TRBJ2-7; D ambiguous. Trimming stripped 3 bases from V and 0 bases from J, with 19 bases between. There are 17 residues in the CDR3. Germline V lookup: CDR1 SGHRS, CDR2 YFSETQ. The CDR3 spells CASSSPFSTRNSYEQYF. The CDR3 region has the DNA TGCGCCAGCAGCTCACCCTTTTCGACCCGCAACTCCTACGAGCAGTACTTC. The full variable domain, its missing parts supplied by reference TRBV5-1 and TRBJ2-7, is KAGVTQTPRYLIKTRGQQVTLSCSPISGHRSVSWYQQTPGQGLQFLFEYFSETQRNKGNFPGRFSGRQFSNSRSEMNVSTLELGDSALYLCASSSPFSTRNSYEQYFGPGTRLTVT.

The rearrangement uses TRBV7-9 and TRBJ2-5; D ambiguous. Trimming took off 1 base at V and 5 bases at J, with 11 bases between the two ends. This CDR3 region has 14 residues. Germline values: CDR1 SEHNR, CDR2 FQNEAQ (reference sequence). The CDR3 sequence is CASSLVVGRETQYF. The CDR3 nucleotides read TGTGCCAGCAGCTTAGTGGTGGGTCGTGAGACCCAGTACTTC.

This chain joins TRBV7-6 and TRBJ2-5; 11 positions match TRBD2. Germline V gene sequence: CDR1 SGHVS, CDR2 FNYEAQ. The CDR3 has 17 residues. Trimming at V came to 4 bases and at J to 5 bases, leaving 12 bases not matched to a gene. CDR3: CASSYTSGGGIGETQYF. CDR3 nucleotides: TGTGCCAGCAGCTATACTAGCGGGGGCGGTATAGGGGAGACCCAGTACTTC.

The chain is built from TRBV10-2 and TRBJ1-6; unclear D gene. Germline V lookup: CDR1 WSHSY, CDR2 SAAADI. The V end lost 8 bases, the J end lost 0 bases, and 8 bases lay between the germline ends. The CDR3 totals 14 residues. CDR3 in amino acids: CASGGSSYNSPLHF. In nucleotides, the CDR3 is TGCGCCAGCGGAGGGAGCTCCTATAATTCACCCCTCCACTTT.

This rearrangement joins TRBV6-4 to TRBJ1-1, with no clear D. Trimming removed 5 bases at V and 3 bases at J, with 10 bases between. Germline CDR1 reads MRHNA; CDR2 reads SNTAGT. The CDR3 sequence is 13 residues long. This CDR3 reads CASSPRGDTEAFF. CDR3 bases: TGTGCCAGCAGTCCCCGGGGTGACACTGAAGCTTTCTTT.

The chain links TRBV3-1 (or the pseudogene TRBV3-2) to TRBJ2-3; perhaps D is TRBD1 or TRBD2 (6 bases each). V lost 2 bases to trimming and J lost 0 bases, with 15 bases between them. CDR1 LGHDT and CDR2 YNNKEL come from the germline V gene (reference sequence). CDR3 size: 17 residues. CDR3 sequence reads: CASSQNLWGASTDTQYF. DNA of the CDR3: TGTGCCAGCAGCCAAAACCTGTGGGGGGCGAGCACAGATACGCAGTATTTT.

The chain recombines TRBV2 with TRBJ2-7, with a weak D call TRBD2 (6 bases). Trimming took off 5 bases at V and 2 bases at J, with 16 bases between the two ends. Germline V gene data show CDR1 as SNHLY and CDR2 as FYNNEI. There are 15 residues in the CDR3. The CDR3 DNA reads TGTGCCAGCAGTCCGAGGAGGGCGGAGCCCTACGAGCAGTACTTC. Translating gives CASSPRRAEPYEQYF.

This chain links TRBV5-1 with TRBJ2-5; D not certain. CDR3 size: 13 residues. CDR1 is SGHRS, CDR2 YFSETQ, per germline. The V end lost 4 bases, the J end lost 4 bases, and 11 bases lay between the germline ends. The CDR3 DNA sequence: TGCGCCAGCAGCAAGGACGGCGTAGAGACCCAGTACTTC. Its translation is CASSKDGVETQYF.

The CDR3 region has the DNA TGTGCCAGCAGCCACAGACTAGTACTAGACGAGCAGTACTTC. Its translation is CASSHRLVLDEQYF. The chain is built from TRBV7-9 and TRBJ2-7; D may be TRBD2 (6 bases). Germline-derived CDR1 and CDR2 are SEHNR and FQNEAQ (reference sequence). The CDR3 consists of 14 residues. Trimming removed 5 bases from V and 5 bases from J, with 16 bases in between.

This chain connects TRBV18 to TRBJ2-2; maybe TRBD1 (6 bases). Trimming removed 3 bases at V and 0 bases at J, with 14 bases between. The CDR3 is 17 residues long. In germline, CDR1 is KGHSH, CDR2 LQKENI. CDR3 loop: CASSPGLTGANTGELFF. In DNA form, the CDR3 reads TGTGCCAGCTCACCGGGGCTGACAGGCGCGAACACCGGGGAGCTGTTTTTT.

This clone appeared many times. The chain recombines TRBV27 with TRBJ2-3, with D possibly TRBD1 on 6 matching bases. The CDR3 has 15 amino acids. Germline CDR1 MNHEY, CDR2 SMNVEV (reference sequence). Trimming took 4 bases from V and 1 from J, leaving 12 bases between them. CDR3 sequence reads: CASSSQGWGTDTQYF. CDR3 nucleotides: TGTGCCAGCAGTTCACAGGGATGGGGCACAGATACGCAGTATTTT.

This chain uses TRBV7-8 with TRBJ1-4; 7 nucleotides align to TRBD1. The V and J ends lost 0 bases and 7 bases, in that order; junction bases with no gene match: 5. The CDR3 consists of 15 residues. Germline V gene lookup returns CDR1 SGHVS and CDR2 FQNEAQ. For the CDR3, the DNA is TGTGCCAGCAGCTTAGCGCCTCAGGGGGGTGAAAAACTGTTTTTT. Its translation: CASSLAPQGGEKLFF.

This chain links TRBV5-1 with TRBJ1-3; D not certain. Trimming shortened V by 1 base and J by 4 bases, and 18 bases separated the two germline ends. Germline assignment: CDR1 SGHRS and CDR2 YFSETQ. The CDR3 runs 17 residues. CDR3 nucleotide sequence: TGCGCCAGCAGCTTGTGGGGTGCAGCGCTCTTGGGAAACACCATATATTTT. Protein sequence: CASSLWGAALLGNTIYF.